This passage covers 5 T cell receptor beta chains from one sample sequenced in a study of OX40 agonist ivuxolimab in advanced cancers. TCRdb's table, derived via immunoSEQ multiplex PCR, lists solely in-frame clones and lacks some. Here the sample spans tens of thousands of clones, around 91% being singletons. The sequencing here drew on CD4+ or CD8+ T cells sorted from blood, taken in a trial of the OX40 agonist ivuxolimab. These receptors were obtained from an adult with an advanced solid tumor such as melanoma, head and neck, liver or kidney cancer.

The chain joins TRBV5-1 to TRBJ2-5; 8 positions match TRBD1. V shed 4 bases and J 4 bases; nucleotides not matched to a gene: 3. The CDR3 is 13 residues long. Germline CDR1 and CDR2: SGHRS and YFSETQ. CDR3 nucleotides: TGCGCCAGCAGCCCAGGGACAGGAGAGACCCAGTACTTC. Encoded protein: CASSPGTGETQYF. Using reference TRBV5-1 and TRBJ2-5 for the parts outside the CDR3, the full variable domain is KAGVTQTPRYLIKTRGQQVTLSCSPISGHRSVSWYQQTPGQGLQFLFEYFSETQRNKGNFPGRFSGRQFSNSRSEMNVSTLELGDSALYLCASSPGTGETQYFGPGTRLLVL.

V gene TRBV30 combines with J gene TRBJ1-1; 7 bases line up with TRBD1. The CDR3 contains 14 residues. V lost 4 bases to trimming and J lost 0 bases; unmatched junction nucleotides: 5. From germline, CDR1 is GTSNPN and CDR2 SVGIG (reference sequence). CDR3 DNA sequence: TGTGCCTGGAATCCAGGGACAGTGAACACTGAAGCTTTCTTT. Amino acid sequence: CAWNPGTVNTEAFF.

This rearrangement joins TRBV6-5 to TRBJ1-5; D is undetermined. The V end was cut by 1 base, the J end by 0 bases, with 7 bases between. The CDR3 length is 15 residues. Germline CDR1 MNHEY, CDR2 SVGAGI. CDR3 nucleotide sequence: TGTGCCAGCAGTTACTGGCACTTTAGCAATCAGCCCCAGCATTTT. It translates to CASSYWHFSNQPQHF.

This rearrangement joins TRBV6-5 to TRBJ1-2; D remains ambiguous. V was pared by 9 bases and J by 7 bases, with 21 bases between. CDR1 is MNHEY, CDR2 SVGAGI, per germline. The CDR3 is 14 amino acids. The CDR3 sequence: CASLSGVALGGYTF. CDR3 coding DNA: TGTGCCAGTTTAAGCGGGGTAGCCCTCGGTGGCTACACCTTC.

In DNA form, the CDR3 reads TGTGCCAGTAGTGGACCCGGGGTCACACAGCCCCAGCATTTT. This sequence encodes CASSGPGVTQPQHF. The rearrangement joins TRBV19 to TRBJ1-5, with D hard to call. V was trimmed by 5 bases and J by 7 bases, leaving 15 bases between them. The CDR3 covers 14 residues. Germline CDR1 reads LNHDA; CDR2 reads SQIVND (reference sequence).